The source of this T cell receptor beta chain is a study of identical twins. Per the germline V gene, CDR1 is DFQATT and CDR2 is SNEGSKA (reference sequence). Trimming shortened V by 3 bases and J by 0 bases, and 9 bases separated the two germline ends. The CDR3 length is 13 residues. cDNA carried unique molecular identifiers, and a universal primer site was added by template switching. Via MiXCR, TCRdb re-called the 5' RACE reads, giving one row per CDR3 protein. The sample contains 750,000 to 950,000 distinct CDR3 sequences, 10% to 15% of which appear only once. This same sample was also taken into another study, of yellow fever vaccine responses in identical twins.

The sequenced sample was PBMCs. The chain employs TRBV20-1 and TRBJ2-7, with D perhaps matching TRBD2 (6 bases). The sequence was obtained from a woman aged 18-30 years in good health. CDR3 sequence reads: CSARDYRSYEQYF. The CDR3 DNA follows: TGCAGTGCTAGGGACTACCGCTCCTACGAGCAGTACTTC.